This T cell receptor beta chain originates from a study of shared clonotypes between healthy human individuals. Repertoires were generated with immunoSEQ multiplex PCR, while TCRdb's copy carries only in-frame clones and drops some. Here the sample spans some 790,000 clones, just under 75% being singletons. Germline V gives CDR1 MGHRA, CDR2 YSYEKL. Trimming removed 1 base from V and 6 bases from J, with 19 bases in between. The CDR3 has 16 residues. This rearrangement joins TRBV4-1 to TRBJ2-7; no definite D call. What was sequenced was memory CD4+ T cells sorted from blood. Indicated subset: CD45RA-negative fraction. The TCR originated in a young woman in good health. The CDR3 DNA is TGCGCCAGCAGCCAAGGGTCCGCCCGTCGGTTTTCCGAGCAGTACTTC. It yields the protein CASSQGSARRFSEQYF.